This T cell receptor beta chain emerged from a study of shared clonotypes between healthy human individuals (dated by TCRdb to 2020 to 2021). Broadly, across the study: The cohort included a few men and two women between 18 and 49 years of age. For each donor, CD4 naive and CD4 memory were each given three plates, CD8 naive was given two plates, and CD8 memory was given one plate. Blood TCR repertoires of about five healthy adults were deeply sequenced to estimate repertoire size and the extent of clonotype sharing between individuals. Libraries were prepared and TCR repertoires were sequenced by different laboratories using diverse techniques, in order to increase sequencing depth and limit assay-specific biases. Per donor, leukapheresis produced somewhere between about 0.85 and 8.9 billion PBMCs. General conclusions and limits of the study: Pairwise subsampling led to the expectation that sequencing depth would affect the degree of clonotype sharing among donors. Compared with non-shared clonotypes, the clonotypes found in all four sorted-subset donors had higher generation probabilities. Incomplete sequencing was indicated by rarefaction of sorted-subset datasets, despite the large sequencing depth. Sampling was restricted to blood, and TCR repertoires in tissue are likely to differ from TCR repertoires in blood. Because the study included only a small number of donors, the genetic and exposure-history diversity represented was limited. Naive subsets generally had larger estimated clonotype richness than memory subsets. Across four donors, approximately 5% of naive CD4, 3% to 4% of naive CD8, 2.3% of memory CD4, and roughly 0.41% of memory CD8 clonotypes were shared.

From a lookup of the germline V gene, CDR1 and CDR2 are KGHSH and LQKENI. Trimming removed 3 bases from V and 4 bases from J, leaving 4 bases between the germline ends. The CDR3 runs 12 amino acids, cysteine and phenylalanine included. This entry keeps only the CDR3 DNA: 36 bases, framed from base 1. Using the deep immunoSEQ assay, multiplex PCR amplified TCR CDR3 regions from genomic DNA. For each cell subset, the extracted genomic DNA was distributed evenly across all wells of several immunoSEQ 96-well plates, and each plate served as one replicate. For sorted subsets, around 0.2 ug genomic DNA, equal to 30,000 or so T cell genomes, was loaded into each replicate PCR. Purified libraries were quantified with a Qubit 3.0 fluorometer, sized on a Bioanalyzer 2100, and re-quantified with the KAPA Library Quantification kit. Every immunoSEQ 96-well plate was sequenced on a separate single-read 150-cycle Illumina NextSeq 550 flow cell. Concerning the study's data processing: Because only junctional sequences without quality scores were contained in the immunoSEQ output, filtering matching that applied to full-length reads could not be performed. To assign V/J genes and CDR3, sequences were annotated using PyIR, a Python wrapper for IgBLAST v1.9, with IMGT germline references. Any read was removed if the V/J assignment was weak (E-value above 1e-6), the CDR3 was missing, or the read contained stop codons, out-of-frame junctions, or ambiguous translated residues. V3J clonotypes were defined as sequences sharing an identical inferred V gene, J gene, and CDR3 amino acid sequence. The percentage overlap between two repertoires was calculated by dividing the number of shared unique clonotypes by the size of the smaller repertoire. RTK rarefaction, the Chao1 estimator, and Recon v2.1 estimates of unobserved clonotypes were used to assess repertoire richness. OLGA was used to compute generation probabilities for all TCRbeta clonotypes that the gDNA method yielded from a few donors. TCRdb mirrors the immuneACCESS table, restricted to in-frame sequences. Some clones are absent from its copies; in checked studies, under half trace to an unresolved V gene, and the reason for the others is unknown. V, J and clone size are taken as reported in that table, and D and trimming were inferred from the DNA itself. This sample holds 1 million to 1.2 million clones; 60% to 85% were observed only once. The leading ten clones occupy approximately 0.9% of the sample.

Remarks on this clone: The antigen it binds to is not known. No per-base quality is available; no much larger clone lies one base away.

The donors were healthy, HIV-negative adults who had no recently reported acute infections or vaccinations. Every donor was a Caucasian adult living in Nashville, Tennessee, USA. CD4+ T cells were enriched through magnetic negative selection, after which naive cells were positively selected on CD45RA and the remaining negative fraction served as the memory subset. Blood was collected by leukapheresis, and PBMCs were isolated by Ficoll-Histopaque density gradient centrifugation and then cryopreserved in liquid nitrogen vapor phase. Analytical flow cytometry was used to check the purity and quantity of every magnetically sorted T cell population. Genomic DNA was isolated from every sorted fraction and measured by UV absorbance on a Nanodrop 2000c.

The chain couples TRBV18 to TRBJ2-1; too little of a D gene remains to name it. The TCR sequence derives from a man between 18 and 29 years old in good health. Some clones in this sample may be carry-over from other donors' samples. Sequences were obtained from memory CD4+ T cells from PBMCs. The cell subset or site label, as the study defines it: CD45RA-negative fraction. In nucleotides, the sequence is TGTGCCAGCTCACCGGGTTACAATGAGCAGTTCTTC. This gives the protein CASSPGYNEQFF.